The rows below give T cell receptor beta chains drawn from one sample of a study of blood T cell repertoires in COVID-19. Using immunoSEQ multiplex PCR, the repertoire was profiled, and TCRdb retains in-frame clones only, with some absent. The sample includes 150,000 to 200,000 clones, about 80% of them seen just once. Specimen: PBMCs or T cells enriched from blood (not recorded which). These receptors were obtained from a man in his fifties or sixties who had been exposed to COVID-19. The CDR3 runs from the conserved cysteine through the conserved F or W. D genes are given only for firm matches. Size is omitted from some rows. Given values are once, few, many or a class for expanded clones.

clone_size,d_call,j_call,cdr3_length,v_call,cdr3_nt,cdr3_aa
.,.,TRBJ2-2,16,TRBV5-4,TGTGCCAGCAGCTTGGGAGGTCCTCAGGGCACCGGGGAGCTGTTTTTT,CASSLGGPQGTGELFF
once,TRBD1,TRBJ1-1,14,TRBV29-1,TGCAGCGTCGCGGTGGGACAGGAGAACACTGAAGCTTTCTTT,CSVAVGQENTEAFF
.,.,TRBJ1-1,14,TRBV6-5,TGTGCCAGCAGTTACGTCGAGGGAGGGACTGAAGCTTTCTTT,CASSYVEGGTEAFF
few,TRBD1,TRBJ2-7,16,TRBV5-1,TGCGCCAGCAGCCTAAGCCCGGGACAGGGTCATCGGGAGCAGTACTTC,CASSLSPGQGHREQYF
.,.,TRBJ1-2,11,TRBV20-1,TGCAGTGCTAGGCAGGGGTATGGCTACACCTTC,CSARQGYGYTF
.,TRBD1,TRBJ2-7,14,TRBV7-8,TGTGCCAGCAGCACGGACAGGGGAGTCTACGAGCAGTACTTC,CASSTDRGVYEQYF
.,.,TRBJ1-1,13,TRBV7-2,TGTGCCAGCAGCTTAGGGCAGAACACTGAAGCTTTCTTT,CASSLGQNTEAFF
.,.,TRBJ2-3,14,TRBV2,TGTGCCAGCAGTCGCGACAGAGCCACAGATACGCAGTATTTT,CASSRDRATDTQYF
.,TRBD2,TRBJ2-5,18,TRBV28,TGTGCCAGCAGACCATATCGACTAGCGGGAGGAGGGCAAGAGACCCAGTACTTC,CASRPYRLAGGGQETQYF
.,.,TRBJ2-3,16,TRBV6-6,TGTGCCAGCAGTTACACATCGAGGGAGTGGGCAGATACGCAGTATTTT,CASSYTSREWADTQYF
.,.,TRBJ2-7,13,TRBV6-5,TGTGCCAGCAAAACGGGAGTCGACTACGAGCAGTACTTC,CASKTGVDYEQYF
.,.,TRBJ2-5,15,TRBV25-1,TGTGCCAGCAGTGATAGGGGAGGAAGTAGGGAGACCCAGTACTTC,CASSDRGGSRETQYF
few,.,TRBJ1-2,13,TRBV30,TGTGCCTGTCCGGGAGGGGGGCCCTATGGCTACACCTTC,CACPGGGPYGYTF
.,TRBD2,TRBJ2-7,14,TRBV28,TGTGCCAGCAGTTTGCCGGGAGGGCCCTACGAGCAGTACTTC,CASSLPGGPYEQYF
few,TRBD1,TRBJ2-7,11,TRBV6-5,TGTGCCAGTGACAGGGCCTACGAGCAGTACTTC,CASDRAYEQYF
.,.,TRBJ2-3,13,TRBV2,TGTGCCGGGGGGACAGTGGGGACAGATACGCAGTATTTT,CAGGTVGTDTQYF
few,TRBD1,TRBJ1-2,16,TRBV28,TGTGCCAGCAGCCAAACCCGGACAGGGGGCGGCTATGGCTACACCTTC,CASSQTRTGGGYGYTF
.,TRBD2,TRBJ2-7,16,TRBV19,TGTGCCAGTAGTACGACCGGGACTAGCGGTACCTACGAGCAGTACTTC,CASSTTGTSGTYEQYF
.,.,TRBJ2-7,14,TRBV7-8,TGTGCCAGCAGCCCCTGGGACACCTCGTACGAGCAGTACTTC,CASSPWDTSYEQYF
.,TRBD2,TRBJ2-2,18,TRBV7-8,TGTGCCAGCAGCTTATTCTGGCGGGAGGGCCTGGGGACCGGGGAGCTGTTTTTT,CASSLFWREGLGTGELFF
.,.,TRBJ1-1,12,TRBV10-3,TGTGCCACCAAGAGCACGGAGACTGAAGCTTTCTTT,CATKSTETEAFF
.,.,TRBJ2-2,17,TRBV7-3,TGTGCCAGCAGCTTATTCGGACTGTGGACGAACACCGGGGAGCTGTTTTTT,CASSLFGLWTNTGELFF
few,TRBD2,TRBJ2-7,15,TRBV27,TGTGCCAGCAGTTGGACTAGCGGGCCCTCCTACGAGCAGTACTTC,CASSWTSGPSYEQYF
.,TRBD1,TRBJ1-4,14,TRBV19,TGTGCCAGTAGTATTGCACAGGGGGCGGGGAAACTGTTTTTT,CASSIAQGAGKLFF
.,.,TRBJ1-1,17,TRBV5-1,TGCGCCAGCAGCTTGGTTGGGGGGACGGTGGATGGCACTGAAGCTTTCTTT,CASSLVGGTVDGTEAFF
once,TRBD2,TRBJ2-1,14,TRBV28,TGTGCCAGCAGTTTGACTAGCGGGTACAATGAGCAGTTCTTC,CASSLTSGYNEQFF
.,.,TRBJ1-1,13,TRBV19,TGTGCCAGTAGTATTCGGGGTAACACTGAAGCTTTCTTT,CASSIRGNTEAFF
.,TRBD2,TRBJ2-1,15,TRBV6-5,TGTGCCAGCAGTCACGGACTAGCGGGATTTAGTGAGCAGTTCTTC,CASSHGLAGFSEQFF
.,.,TRBJ2-1,13,TRBV5-6,TGTGCCAGCAGACGGGAATTCTACAATGAGCAGTTCTTC,CASRREFYNEQFF
.,TRBD1,TRBJ1-2,16,TRBV28,TGTGCCAGCAGTTTAGGGGCAGGGGGCGAGATCTATGGCTACACCTTC,CASSLGAGGEIYGYTF
once,TRBD2,TRBJ2-1,18,TRBV5-1,TGCGCCAGCAGCTTGCGGAGTAGCGGGGGAGGGTTCTACAATGAGCAGTTCTTC,CASSLRSSGGGFYNEQFF
.,.,TRBJ1-5,15,TRBV10-3,TGTGCCATCAGTGAGGGACTCACTAGCAATCAGCCCCAGCATTTT,CAISEGLTSNQPQHF
many,TRBD1,TRBJ2-7,14,TRBV11-3,TGTGCCAGCAGCGAAGCAGGACAGGCTCGGGAGCAGTACTTC,CASSEAGQAREQYF
.,.,TRBJ1-1,15,TRBV19,TGTGCCAGTAGTATTGGAGGCGCGAAAAACACTGAAGCTTTCTTT,CASSIGGAKNTEAFF
once,.,TRBJ2-7,15,TRBV7-3,TGTGCCAGCAGCTTAACTGCGGCCATAGGCTACGAGCAGTACTTC,CASSLTAAIGYEQYF
.,.,TRBJ1-5,14,TRBV20-1,TGCAGTGCTAGTCGAAGGGGCGTGGGTCAGCCCCAGCATTTT,CSASRRGVGQPQHF
few,.,TRBJ2-7,14,TRBV5-1,TGCGCCAGCAGCTTCCTGGGGGCCTCCTACGAGCAGTACTTC,CASSFLGASYEQYF
.,TRBD1,TRBJ1-3,19,TRBV5-1,TGCGCCAGCAGCGTCGGGGACAGGGTGGCCCCATTCTCTGGAAACACCATATATTTT,CASSVGDRVAPFSGNTIYF
.,TRBD1,TRBJ2-3,15,TRBV5-6,TGTGCCAGCAGCCTAGGACAGGGTAGCACAGATACGCAGTATTTT,CASSLGQGSTDTQYF
.,TRBD1,TRBJ2-7,17,TRBV7-6,TGTGCCAGCAGCAGGGGGCCTACCCTTAAGAGCTCCTACGAGCAGTACTTC,CASSRGPTLKSSYEQYF
.,TRBD1,TRBJ2-3,14,TRBV5-1,TGCGCCAGCAGCTTGCTGACAGGGTGGGATACGCAGTATTTT,CASSLLTGWDTQYF
.,TRBD2,TRBJ2-7,15,TRBV11-2,TGTGCCAGCAGTCAGACTAGCGGGAGTTTATACGAGCAGTACTTC,CASSQTSGSLYEQYF
.,.,TRBJ2-3,15,TRBV11-2,TGTGCCAGCAGCCCCAGGGGAGTGGGTACAGATACGCAGTATTTT,CASSPRGVGTDTQYF
.,.,TRBJ1-4,14,TRBV19,TGTGCCAGTAGTATGGGGCAGGGCTATGAAAAACTGTTTTTT,CASSMGQGYEKLFF
.,TRBD1,TRBJ1-5,15,TRBV5-6,TGTGCCAGCAGCTTCCGACAGGGGCTGGATCAGCCCCAGCATTTT,CASSFRQGLDQPQHF
.,.,TRBJ1-6,13,TRBV11-3,TGTGCCAGCAGCTTAAACAGGGTTGGGGACCGGCGCTTT,CASSLNRVGDRRF
.,.,TRBJ2-5,15,TRBV27,TGTGCCAGCAGTTTATGGGGCAGGGTAGGTGAGACCCAGTACTTC,CASSLWGRVGETQYF
.,.,TRBJ1-2,15,TRBV21-1,TGTGCCAGCAGCAAGGGGGGGGCGGATAGCTATGGCTACACCTTC,CASSKGGADSYGYTF
.,.,TRBJ2-3,15,TRBV9,TGTGCCAGCAGCGTAGCTGAGCGGGGCACAGATACGCAGTATTTT,CASSVAERGTDTQYF
.,.,TRBJ1-4,17,TRBV6-4,TGTGCCAGCAGTGACGGGGCGGAGTTGGCGACTAATGAAAAACTGTTTTTT,CASSDGAELATNEKLFF
many,.,TRBJ1-5,15,TRBV30,TGTGCCTGGAGTAATGGGGGGACCCCGAATCAGCCCCAGCATTTT,CAWSNGGTPNQPQHF
few,.,TRBJ2-1,16,TRBV5-6,TGTGCCAGTCGTGATGTCGGGCTACGGGCGGGCAATGAGCAGTTCTTC,CASRDVGLRAGNEQFF
.,TRBD2,TRBJ2-1,16,TRBV29-1,TGCAGCGTGTACGGGACTAGCAGGAGTTTCTACAATGAGCAGTTCTTC,CSVYGTSRSFYNEQFF
.,TRBD1,TRBJ2-7,14,TRBV30,TGTGCCTGGAGACCCCGGGACAGGGGTTACGAGCAGTACTTC,CAWRPRDRGYEQYF
.,TRBD1,TRBJ1-2,13,TRBV27,TGTGCCAGCAGTCTTACAGGGGTGAGAGGCTACACCTTC,CASSLTGVRGYTF
.,.,TRBJ2-1,14,TRBV5-6,TGTGCCAGCAGCTTCGAGGACTCGCAGGATGAGCAGTTCTTC,CASSFEDSQDEQFF
.,.,TRBJ1-3,17,TRBV5-1,TGCGCCAGCAGCTTGGATGTCAGGTATTCCTCTGGAAACACCATATATTTT,CASSLDVRYSSGNTIYF
few,.,TRBJ2-1,14,TRBV7-2,TGTGCCAGCAGCTTAGTTGCAGGGGCCAATGAGCAGTTCTTC,CASSLVAGANEQFF
.,.,TRBJ2-3,13,TRBV2,TGTGCCGGCCGGCTAGACCTGACAGATACGCAGTATTTT,CAGRLDLTDTQYF